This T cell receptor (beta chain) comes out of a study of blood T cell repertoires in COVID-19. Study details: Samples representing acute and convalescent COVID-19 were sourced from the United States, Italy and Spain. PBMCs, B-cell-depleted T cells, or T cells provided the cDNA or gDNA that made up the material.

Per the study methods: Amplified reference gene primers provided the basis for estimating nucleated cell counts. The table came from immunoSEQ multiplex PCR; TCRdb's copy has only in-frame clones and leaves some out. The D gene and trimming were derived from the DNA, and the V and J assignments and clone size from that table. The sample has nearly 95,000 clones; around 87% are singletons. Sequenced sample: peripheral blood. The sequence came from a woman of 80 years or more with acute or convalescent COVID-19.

CDR3 residues: CASSIDRGSGNTIYF. The CDR3 DNA sequence: TGTGCCAGTAGTATAGACAGGGGCTCTGGAAACACCATATATTTT. The gene calls are TRBV19 and TRBJ1-3, with D possibly TRBD1 on 6 matching bases. V was trimmed by 0 bases and J by 0 bases, leaving 6 bases between them. Germline V CDR1 and CDR2: LNHDA, SQIVND (reference sequence). The CDR3 loop spans 15 amino acids.